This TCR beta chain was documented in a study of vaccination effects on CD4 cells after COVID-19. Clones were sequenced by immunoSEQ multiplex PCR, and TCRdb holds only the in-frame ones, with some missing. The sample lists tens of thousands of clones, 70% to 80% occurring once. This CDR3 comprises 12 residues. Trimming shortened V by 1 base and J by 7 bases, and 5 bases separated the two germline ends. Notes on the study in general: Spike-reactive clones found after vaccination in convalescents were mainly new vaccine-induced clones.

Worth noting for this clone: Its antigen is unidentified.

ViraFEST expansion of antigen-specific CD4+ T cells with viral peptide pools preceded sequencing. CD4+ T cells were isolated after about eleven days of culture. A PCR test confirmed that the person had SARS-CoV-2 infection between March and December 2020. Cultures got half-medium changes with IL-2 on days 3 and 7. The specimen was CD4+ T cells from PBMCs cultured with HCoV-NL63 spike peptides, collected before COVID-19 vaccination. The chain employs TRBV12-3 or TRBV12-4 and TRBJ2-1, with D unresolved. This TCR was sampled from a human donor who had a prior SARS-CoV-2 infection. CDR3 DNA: TGTGCCAGCAGTTTAGGCAGTAATGAGCAGTTCTTC. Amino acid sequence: CASSLGSNEQFF.